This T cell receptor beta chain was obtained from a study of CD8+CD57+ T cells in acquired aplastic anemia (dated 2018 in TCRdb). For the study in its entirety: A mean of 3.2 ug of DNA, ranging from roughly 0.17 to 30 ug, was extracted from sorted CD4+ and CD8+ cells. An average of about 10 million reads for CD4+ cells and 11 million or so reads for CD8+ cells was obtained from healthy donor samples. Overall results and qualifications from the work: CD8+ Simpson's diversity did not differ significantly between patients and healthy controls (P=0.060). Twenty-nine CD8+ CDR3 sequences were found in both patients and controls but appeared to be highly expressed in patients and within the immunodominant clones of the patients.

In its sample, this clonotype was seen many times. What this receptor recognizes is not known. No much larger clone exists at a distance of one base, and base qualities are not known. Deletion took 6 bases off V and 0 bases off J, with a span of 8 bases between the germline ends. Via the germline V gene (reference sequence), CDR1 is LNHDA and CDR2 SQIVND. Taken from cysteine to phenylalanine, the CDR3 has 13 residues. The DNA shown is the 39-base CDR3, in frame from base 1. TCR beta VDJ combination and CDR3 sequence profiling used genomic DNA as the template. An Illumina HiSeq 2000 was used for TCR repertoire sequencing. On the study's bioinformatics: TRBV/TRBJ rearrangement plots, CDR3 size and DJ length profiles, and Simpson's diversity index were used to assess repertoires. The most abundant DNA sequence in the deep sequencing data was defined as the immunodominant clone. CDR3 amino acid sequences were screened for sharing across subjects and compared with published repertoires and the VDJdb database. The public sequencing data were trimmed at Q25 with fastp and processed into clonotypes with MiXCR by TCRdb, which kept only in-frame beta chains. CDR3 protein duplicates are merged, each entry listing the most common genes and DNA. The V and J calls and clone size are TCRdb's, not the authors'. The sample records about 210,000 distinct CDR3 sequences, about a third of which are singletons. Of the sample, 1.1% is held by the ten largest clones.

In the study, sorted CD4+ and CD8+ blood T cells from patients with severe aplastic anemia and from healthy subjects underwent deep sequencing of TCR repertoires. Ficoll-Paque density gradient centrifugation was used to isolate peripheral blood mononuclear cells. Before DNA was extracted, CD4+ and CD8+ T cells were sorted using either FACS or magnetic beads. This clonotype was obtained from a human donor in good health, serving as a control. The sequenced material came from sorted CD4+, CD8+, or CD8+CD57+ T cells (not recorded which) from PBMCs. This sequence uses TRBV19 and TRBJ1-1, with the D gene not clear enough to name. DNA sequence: TGTGCCAGTAGCTACAGAATGAACACTGAAGCTTTCTTT. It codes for CASSYRMNTEAFF.